Listed below are T cell receptor beta chains from one sample, sequenced in a study of cytomegalovirus exposure and HLA in healthy donors. This table comes from immunoSEQ multiplex PCR, and its TCRdb copy is limited to in-frame clones, with some not included. In the table there are over 150,000 clones, approximately 79% of which are singletons. The source material was PBMCs. All receptors derive from a man aged 40-49 years in good health and CMV-seronegative. Each CDR3 is given with its conserved first and last residue. D genes are given only for firm matches. Part of the rows lack a size; the others show once, few, many or a class for expanded clones.

d_call	v_call	cdr3_length	clone_size	j_call	cdr3_nt	cdr3_aa
-	TRBV6-1	11	few	TRBJ2-2	TGTGCCAGCACAGGCACCGGGGAGCTGTTTTTT	CASTGTGELFF
TRBD1	TRBV7-9	15	-	TRBJ1-2	TGTGCCAGCAGCTCCCAACAGGGGCGAGGGTATGGCTACACCTTC	CASSSQQGRGYGYTF
TRBD2	TRBV7-2	14	-	TRBJ2-1	TGTGCCAGCGGGGGGCGGGCGGGAGGGTTTGAGCAGTTCTTC	CASGGRAGGFEQFF
TRBD1	TRBV11-3	17	-	TRBJ2-1	TGTGCCAGCAGCATCCATATAGCAAAACAGGGGGGCAATGAGCAGTTCTTC	CASSIHIAKQGGNEQFF
TRBD2	TRBV5-8	15	few	TRBJ2-2	TGTGCCAGCAGCTTGTACGGGAGGCAGACCGGGGAGCTGTTTTTT	CASSLYGRQTGELFF
TRBD2	TRBV14	15	-	TRBJ2-2	TGTGCCAGCAGCCGTTCGGGAGGGAACACCGGGGAGCTGTTTTTT	CASSRSGGNTGELFF
TRBD1	TRBV7-9	13	-	TRBJ2-5	TGTGCCAGCGCGGGGACAGGTGGAGGAACCCAGTACTTC	CASAGTGGGTQYF
-	TRBV29-1	13	-	TRBJ1-4	TGCAGCGTCGCGCGGGATTCCAATGAAAAACTGTTTTTT	CSVARDSNEKLFF
-	TRBV15	12	-	TRBJ2-5	TGTGCCACCAGCAGGAACGCGGAGACCCAGTACTTC	CATSRNAETQYF
-	TRBV7-2	17	-	TRBJ2-3	TGTGCCAGCAGCTTCGGTAGCCATATTATCAACACAGATACGCAGTATTTT	CASSFGSHIINTDTQYF
TRBD1	TRBV15	15	once	TRBJ2-3	TGTGCCACCAGCAGAAGGACAGGGGGGACAGATACGCAGTATTTT	CATSRRTGGTDTQYF
TRBD2	TRBV27	15	-	TRBJ2-7	TGTGCCAGCAGTTCGCAGCGGGGGAGCTCCTACGAGCAGTACTTC	CASSSQRGSSYEQYF
-	TRBV19	14	-	TRBJ1-6	TGTGCCAGTAGTACCCGGACAGAGGAGTCACCCCTCCACTTT	CASSTRTEESPLHF